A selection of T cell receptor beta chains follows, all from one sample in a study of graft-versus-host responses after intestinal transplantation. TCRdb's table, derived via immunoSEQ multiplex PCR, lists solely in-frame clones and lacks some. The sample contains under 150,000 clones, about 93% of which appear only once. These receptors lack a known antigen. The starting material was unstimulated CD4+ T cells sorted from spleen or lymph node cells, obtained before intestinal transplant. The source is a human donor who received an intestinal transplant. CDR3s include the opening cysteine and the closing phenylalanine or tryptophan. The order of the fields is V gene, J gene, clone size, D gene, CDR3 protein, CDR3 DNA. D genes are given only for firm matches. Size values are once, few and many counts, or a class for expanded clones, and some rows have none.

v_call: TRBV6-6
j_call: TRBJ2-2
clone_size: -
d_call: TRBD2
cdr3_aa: CASSSASGRTGELFF
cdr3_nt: TGTGCCAGCAGTTCGGCTAGCGGGAGGACCGGGGAGCTGTTTTTT

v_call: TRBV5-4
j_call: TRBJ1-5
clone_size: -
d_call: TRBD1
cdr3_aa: CASSLWGQGDQPQHF
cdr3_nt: TGTGCCAGCAGCTTGTGGGGACAGGGCGATCAGCCCCAGCATTTT

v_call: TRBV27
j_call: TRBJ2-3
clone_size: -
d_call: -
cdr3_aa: CASSFLRSTDTQYF
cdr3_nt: TGTGCCAGCAGTTTTCTTCGGAGCACAGATACGCAGTATTTT

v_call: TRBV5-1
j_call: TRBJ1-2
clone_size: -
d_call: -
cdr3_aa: CASSWGDSQPLSHGYTF
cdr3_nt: TGCGCCAGCAGCTGGGGGGATAGCCAACCTCTCTCTCATGGCTACACCTTC

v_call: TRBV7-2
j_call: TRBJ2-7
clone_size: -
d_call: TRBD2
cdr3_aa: CASTLGPGGPRDEQYF
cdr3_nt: TGTGCCAGCACCCTAGGGCCGGGGGGGCCTAGGGACGAGCAGTACTTC

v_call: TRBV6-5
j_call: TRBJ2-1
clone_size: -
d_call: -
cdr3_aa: CASSPQGSSYNEQFF
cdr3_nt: TGTGCCAGCAGCCCCCAAGGGAGCTCCTACAATGAGCAGTTCTTC

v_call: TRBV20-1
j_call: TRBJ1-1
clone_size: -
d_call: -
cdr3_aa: CSAPRDSKAFF
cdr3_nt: TGCAGTGCTCCCCGGGATAGTAAAGCTTTCTTT

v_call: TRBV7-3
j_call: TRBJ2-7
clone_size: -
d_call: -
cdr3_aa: CASSLGYAGSEQYF
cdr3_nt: TGTGCCAGCAGCTTAGGGTATGCAGGGTCCGAGCAGTACTTC

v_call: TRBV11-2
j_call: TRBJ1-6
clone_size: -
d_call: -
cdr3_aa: CASSSRGSSYNSPLHF
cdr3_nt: TGTGCCAGCAGCTCGAGGGGGAGCTCCTATAATTCACCCCTCCACTTT

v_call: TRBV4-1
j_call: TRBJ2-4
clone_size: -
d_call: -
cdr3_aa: CASTAGGAKNIQYF
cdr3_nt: TGCGCCAGCACCGCGGGTGGGGCCAAAAACATTCAGTACTTC

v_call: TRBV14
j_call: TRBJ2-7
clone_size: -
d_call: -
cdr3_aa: CASSLVRRSYEQYF
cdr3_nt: TGTGCCAGCAGCCTGGTTAGAAGGTCCTACGAGCAGTACTTC

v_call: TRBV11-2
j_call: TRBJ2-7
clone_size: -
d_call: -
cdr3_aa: CASSPPAVRDEQYF
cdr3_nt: TGTGCCAGCAGCCCCCCTGCAGTAAGGGACGAGCAGTACTTC

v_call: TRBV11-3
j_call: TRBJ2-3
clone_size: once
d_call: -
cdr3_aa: CASSATADTQYF
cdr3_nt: TGTGCCAGCAGCGCTACTGCCGATACGCAGTATTTT

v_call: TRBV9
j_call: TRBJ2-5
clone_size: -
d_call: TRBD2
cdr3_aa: CASSEGHGLAGGETQYF
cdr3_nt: TGTGCCAGCAGCGAGGGCCATGGACTAGCGGGAGGGGAGACCCAGTACTTC

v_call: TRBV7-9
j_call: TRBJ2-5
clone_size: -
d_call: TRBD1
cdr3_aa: CASTRQGETQYF
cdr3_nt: TGTGCCAGCACCCGACAGGGGGAGACCCAGTACTTC

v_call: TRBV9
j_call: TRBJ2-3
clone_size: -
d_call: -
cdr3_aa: CASSRGTPTDTQYF
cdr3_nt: TGTGCCAGCAGCCGAGGGACACCAACAGATACGCAGTATTTT

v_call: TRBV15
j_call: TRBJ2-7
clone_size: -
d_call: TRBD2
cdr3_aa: CATSRETSGSYEQYF
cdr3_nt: TGTGCCACCAGCAGAGAGACTAGCGGGAGTTACGAGCAGTACTTC

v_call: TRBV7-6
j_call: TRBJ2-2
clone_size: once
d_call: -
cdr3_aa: CASSPWDPPGELFF
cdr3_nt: TGTGCCAGCAGCCCTTGGGACCCCCCCGGGGAGCTGTTTTTT

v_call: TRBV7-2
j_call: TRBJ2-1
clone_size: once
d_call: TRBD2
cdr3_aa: CASSLGLAGGPIFGSEQFF
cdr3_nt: TGTGCCAGCAGCTTAGGTCTAGCGGGAGGGCCCATCTTCGGAAGTGAGCAGTTCTTC

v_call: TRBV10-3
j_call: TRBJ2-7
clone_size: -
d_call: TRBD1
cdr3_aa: CAISGDRGSYEQYF
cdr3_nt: TGTGCCATCAGTGGTGACAGGGGTTCCTACGAGCAGTACTTC